Here is one T cell receptor (beta chain) with its context. Its matching antigen is unknown. Other DNA sequences in the same sample also yield this CDR3. This CDR3 has 11 residues. CDR1 and CDR2 from the germline V gene are GTSNPN and SVGIG (reference sequence). V was trimmed by 0 bases and J by 3 bases, leaving 3 bases between them. Per sorted-subset replicate PCR, input was approximately 0.2 ug DNA, representing tens of thousands of T cell genomes. Clones were read by immunoSEQ multiplex PCR, and TCRdb kept only the in-frame ones, dropping some. This sample has millions of clones, with more than 90% found just once. CD45RA-negative memory and CD45RA+ naive subsets were split from the CD4+ cells. The data originate from a study of shared clonotypes between healthy human individuals. Findings and caveats of the study: A few donors shared approximately 5% of their naive CD4 clonotypes.

The chain joins TRBV30 to TRBJ2-7; D unresolved. The sequenced sample was naive CD4+ T cells sorted from blood. Documented subset: CD45RA+ positively selected. The receptor comes from a man between 18 and 35 years old in good health. The CDR3 DNA sequence: TGTGCCTGGAGTGTCCTCTACGAGCAGTACTTC. Residues: CAWSVLYEQYF. Filled out from reference TRBV30 and TRBJ2-7, the complete variable domain reads SQTIHQWPATLVQPVGSPLSLECTVEGTSNPNLYWYRQAAGRGLQLLFYSVGIGQISSEVPQNLSASRPQDRQFILSSKKLLLSDSGFYLCAWSVLYEQYFGPGTRLTVT.